The clone carrying this TCR beta chain showed up just once. Its cognate antigen is unknown. This sample stems from a study of long-term antiretroviral therapy in people with HIV. Run at survey level, the immunoSEQ assay was version v3.0. For each individual sample, sequencing targeted 40,000-50,000 T-cell genomes. The repertoire was sequenced with immunoSEQ multiplex PCR; TCRdb's copy has only in-frame clones and lacks some. The sample carries roughly 24,000 clones, over 75% recorded once. All participants with HIV were treated in the United States. Broader study findings: Among HIV repertoires, CDR3 length ranges were narrower than those of controls. Repertoire dominance by clones expanded before ART was seen at all time points.

CDR1 is SGHVS and CDR2 is FNYEAQ in the germline V gene. V lost 5 bases and J lost 0; bases outside the gene matches: 4. CDR3 length: 16 residues. This receptor was obtained from a woman aged 30 to 39 with HIV. This chain joins TRBV7-6 and TRBJ2-6, with TRBD1 identical over 7 bases. Sequencing used unsorted PBMCs, obtained 1.8 years before starting antiretroviral therapy. The CDR3 spells CASSPRTGSGANVLTF. The CDR3 DNA reads as TGTGCCAGCAGCCCTAGGACAGGCTCTGGGGCCAACGTCCTGACTTTC.